These 7 T cell receptor beta chains originate from one sample sequenced in a study of response to subunit inactivated influenza vaccine. TCRdb fed the RT-PCR reads into MiXCR, producing one record per CDR3 protein. Seen here are 280,000 or so distinct CDR3 sequences, 20% to 25% observed once, and the top ten hold roughly 10%. The source was PBMCs from blood, collected 21 months after vaccination. The receptors here all came from a man aged 50 to 69 who received an inactivated influenza vaccine.

The chain has TRBV19 and TRBJ1-2; D gene uncertain. Germline V lookup: CDR1 LNHDA, CDR2 SQIVND (reference sequence). Trimming removed 7 bases from V and 5 bases from J, with 14 bases in between. This CDR3 region has 13 residues. The CDR3 nucleotides are TGTGCCAGTACCAATCCCAGGAAATATGGCTACACCTTC. It specifies CASTNPRKYGYTF.

This chain joins TRBV11-2 and TRBJ2-3, with 8 nucleotides matching TRBD2. This CDR3 contains 15 residues. The germline gives CDR1 SGHAT, CDR2 FQNNGV. V shed 4 bases and J 3 bases; nucleotides not matched to a gene: 6. The CDR3 here is CASSSLKRGTDTQYF. DNA of the CDR3: TGTGCCAGCAGCTCCCTTAAGCGGGGGACAGATACGCAGTATTTT.

This chain joins TRBV3-1 and TRBJ1-2; D gene unclear. CDR3 length: 12 residues. The germline gives CDR1 LGHDT, CDR2 YNNKEL (reference sequence). Trimming removed 1 base from V and 8 bases from J, with 8 bases in between. CDR3 coding DNA: TGTGCCAGCAGCCAAGGGGGAATCGGCTACACCTTC. This codes for CASSQGGIGYTF. Combining the CDR3 with reference TRBV3-1 and TRBJ1-2 gives the whole variable domain DTAVSQTPKYLVTQMGNDKSIKCEQNLGHDTMYWYKQDSKKFLKIMFSYNNKELIINETVPNRFSPKSPDKAHLNLHINSLELGDSAVYFCASSQGGIGYTFGSGTRLTVV.

This clonotype was counted only a few times. The V call is TRBV28, the J call TRBJ2-2; 10 positions match TRBD1. V was pared by 7 bases and J by 4 bases, with 12 bases of the junction left unmatched. Germline V gives CDR1 MDHEN, CDR2 SYDVKM. The CDR3 is 17 residues long. This CDR3 is CASTPGRTGGITGELFF. The CDR3 DNA is TGTGCCAGCACCCCCGGGCGGACAGGGGGTATCACCGGGGAGCTGTTTTTT.

This clonotype was observed a few times. The chain couples TRBV29-1 to TRBJ2-3, with D possibly being TRBD2 (6 bases). Trimming stripped 4 bases from V and 2 bases from J, with 10 bases between. The germline CDR1 and CDR2 sequences are SQVTM and ANQGSEA. This CDR3 spans 13 amino acids. In nucleotides, the CDR3 is TGCAGCGTTGGCGCGGGGATCACAGATACGCAGTATTTT. It encodes CSVGAGITDTQYF.

The CDR3 loop is CASSERQNAGNTIYF. Here the CDR3 DNA reads TGTGCCAGCTCAGAGAGACAGAACGCCGGAAACACCATATATTTT. This chain connects TRBV18 to TRBJ1-3, with D maybe TRBD1 (5 bases). Germline values: CDR1 KGHSH, CDR2 LQKENI. The CDR3 length is 15 residues. Between the trimmed V and J ends, which lost 5 bases and 4 bases, there was a span of 15 bases.

Concerning this clonotype itself: A much larger clone is a single base away; this may be a read error. The rearrangement links TRBV5-5 to TRBJ1-2, with a possible D match to TRBD1 (5 bases). Per the germline V gene, CDR1 is SGHKS and CDR2 is YYEKEE (reference sequence). The germline V and J ends were trimmed by 2 bases and 3 bases, with 11 bases remaining between them. CDR3 size: 14 residues. Here the CDR3 reads CASSLRDGDYGYTF. The CDR3 bases are TGTGCCAGCAGCTTACGGGACGGTGACTATGGCTACACCTTC.